One sample yielded the 7 T cell receptor beta chains listed below, sequenced in a study of cytomegalovirus exposure and HLA in healthy donors. The PCR used 60 Vbeta and 13 Jbeta primers. Profiling relied on immunoSEQ multiplex PCR, and the TCRdb table lists in-frame clones only, not all of them. Counted here are about 130,000 clones, 79% occurring once; the ten biggest clones make up 2%. Sequencing was carried out using PBMCs. These receptors came from a man aged 18 to 29 in good health and CMV-seronegative.

The chain carries TRBV30 and TRBJ2-3, with 9 positions matching TRBD2. The CDR3 spans 16 residues. Germline V gene lookup returns CDR1 GTSNPN and CDR2 SVGIG (reference sequence). V dropped 3 bases and J dropped 5; count of bases not matched to a gene: 12. DNA for the CDR3: TGTGCCTGGAGCCCGGGGGTAGCGGGAGTGATAGATACGCAGTATTTT. It specifies CAWSPGVAGVIDTQYF.

This clone was recorded only once. This chain links TRBV10-1 with TRBJ2-1; 12 nucleotides agree with TRBD2. The V gene's germline CDR1 is WNHNN and CDR2 SYGVQD (reference sequence). The V and J ends lost 2 bases and 7 bases, in that order; junction bases with no gene match: 6. This CDR3 region has 16 residues. CDR3 DNA: TGCGCCAGCAGTGAGGAGACTAGCGGGAGTTATAATGAGCAGTTCTTC. Its translation is CASSEETSGSYNEQFF.

The chain employs TRBV15 and TRBJ2-1; a possible D gene is TRBD2 (6 bases). Germline values: CDR1 LNHNV, CDR2 YYDKDF (reference sequence). The CDR3 spans 17 residues. With 3 bases removed from V and 2 bases from J, the gap between germline ends came to 17 bases. This chain's CDR3 is CATSRGLGSGAYNEQFF. CDR3 nucleotide sequence: TGTGCCACCAGCAGGGGACTGGGCAGTGGAGCCTACAATGAGCAGTTCTTC.

This clone has only one observation. This chain uses TRBV19 with TRBJ1-1; TRBD1 is a possible D gene (5 bases). Germline-derived CDR1 and CDR2 are LNHDA and SQIVND (reference sequence). Trimming removed 0 bases from V and 4 bases from J, with 9 bases in between. There are 14 residues in the CDR3. The CDR3 region is CASSIDTGGTEAFF. DNA for the CDR3: TGTGCCAGTAGTATAGATACGGGGGGCACTGAAGCTTTCTTT. Full variable domain (remainder filled in from reference TRBV19 and TRBJ1-1): DGGITQSPKYLFRKEGQNVTLSCEQNLNHDAMYWYRQDPGQGLRLIYYSQIVNDFQKGDIAEGYSVSREKKESFPLTVTSAQKNPTAFYLCASSIDTGGTEAFFGQGTRLTVV.

The J gene is TRBJ2-5, the V gene TRBV6-7; D uncertain. TRBV6-7 is known as an ORF, though its function is uncertain. The CDR3 runs 17 residues. Trimming took off 6 bases at V and 1 base at J, with 21 bases between the two ends. The CDR3 spells CASRPRVLPASQETQYF. Here the CDR3 DNA reads TGTGCCAGCAGGCCCCGGGTTCTCCCGGCCTCCCAAGAGACCCAGTACTTC.

The rearrangement uses TRBV6-1 and TRBJ2-7, with TRBD2 matching 7 bases. V lost 4 bases to trimming and J lost 4 bases; unmatched junction nucleotides: 10. CDR1 and CDR2 from the germline V gene are MNHNS and SASEGT. This CDR3 has 15 residues. The CDR3 loop is CASSGGRERFYEQYF. CDR3 DNA sequence: TGTGCCAGCAGTGGCGGGCGGGAGCGGTTTTACGAGCAGTACTTC.

The genes are TRBV6-5 and TRBJ1-5, with TRBD1 matching over 8 bases. The CDR3 length is 15 residues. The V and J ends lost 2 bases and 3 bases, in that order; junction bases with no gene match: 3. CDR1 is MNHEY, CDR2 SVGAGI, per germline. This chain's CDR3 is CASSYAGGPNQPQHF. The CDR3 DNA reads TGTGCCAGCAGTTACGCAGGGGGCCCCAATCAGCCCCAGCATTTT.